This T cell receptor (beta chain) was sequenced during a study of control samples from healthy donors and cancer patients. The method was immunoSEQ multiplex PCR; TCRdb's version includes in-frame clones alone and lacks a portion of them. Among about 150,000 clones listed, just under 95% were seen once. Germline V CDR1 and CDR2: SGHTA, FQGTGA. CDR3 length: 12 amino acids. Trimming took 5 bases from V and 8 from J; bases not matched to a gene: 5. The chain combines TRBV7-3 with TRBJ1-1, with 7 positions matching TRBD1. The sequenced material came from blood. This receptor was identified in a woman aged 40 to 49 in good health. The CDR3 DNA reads TGTGCCAGCAGCCCGCAGGGGGGGGAAGCTTTCTTT. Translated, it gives CASSPQGGEAFF.